The rows below give T cell receptor beta chains drawn from one sample of a study of CD8 T cells in ankylosing spondylitis. TCRdb called the 5' RACE reads again in MiXCR, with one record for every CDR3 protein. This sample has approximately 150,000 distinct CDR3 sequences, with around a third found just once. Sequenced: synovial fluid, either unsorted or a sorted T cell fraction (not recorded which). The receptors originated from a male donor with ankylosing spondylitis. CDR3s include the opening cysteine and the closing phenylalanine or tryptophan. Fields, in order: CDR3 protein, CDR3 DNA, V gene, J gene, D gene, clone size. A D gene is named only where the DNA matches it firmly. Size tells how often a clone was seen (once, few, many) or the class of an expanded clone, and some rows leave it out.

cdr3_aa: CASSPIGRGNNQPQHF; cdr3_nt: TGTGCCAGCAGTCCCATAGGCAGGGGAAACAATCAGCCCCAGCATTTT; v_call: TRBV12-3/TRBV12-4; j_call: TRBJ1-5; d_call: .; clone_size: few
cdr3_aa: CASSEVVWSGMINEQFF; cdr3_nt: TGTGCCAGCAGTGAAGTTGTGTGGAGCGGGATGATTAATGAGCAGTTCTTC; v_call: TRBV6-1; j_call: TRBJ2-1; d_call: TRBD2; clone_size: .
cdr3_aa: CASSLEHRTGELFF; cdr3_nt: TGTGCCAGCAGCTTAGAGCACCGCACCGGGGAGCTGTTTTTT; v_call: TRBV7-9; j_call: TRBJ2-2; d_call: .; clone_size: .
cdr3_aa: CSVEPGLDTGELFF; cdr3_nt: TGCAGCGTTGAGCCGGGTCTTGACACCGGGGAGCTGTTTTTT; v_call: TRBV29-1; j_call: TRBJ2-2; d_call: .; clone_size: .
cdr3_aa: CATSDPLAGGSHEQFF; cdr3_nt: TGTGCCACCAGTGATCCCTTAGCGGGAGGTTCCCATGAGCAGTTCTTC; v_call: TRBV24-1; j_call: TRBJ2-1; d_call: TRBD2; clone_size: .
cdr3_aa: CASSSSTYTEAFF; cdr3_nt: TGTGCCAGCAGTTCGAGCACATACACTGAAGCTTTCTTT; v_call: TRBV6-2/TRBV6-3; j_call: TRBJ1-1; d_call: .; clone_size: many
cdr3_aa: CSARDRHTGELFF; cdr3_nt: TGCAGTGCCAGGGACAGGCACACCGGGGAGCTGTTTTTT; v_call: TRBV20-1; j_call: TRBJ2-2; d_call: TRBD1; clone_size: .
cdr3_aa: CASSPRGTTDTQYF; cdr3_nt: TGTGCCAGCAGCCCGCGGGGGACTACAGATACGCAGTATTTT; v_call: TRBV11-3; j_call: TRBJ2-3; d_call: TRBD2; clone_size: .
cdr3_aa: CASSRLGNGQNTEAFF; cdr3_nt: TGCGCCAGCAGCCGGTTGGGGAATGGACAGAACACTGAAGCTTTCTTT; v_call: TRBV5-1; j_call: TRBJ1-1; d_call: .; clone_size: .
cdr3_aa: CASSLTIIPSGSSIYNEQFF; cdr3_nt: TGTGCCAGCAGCCTCACTATCATCCCTAGCGGGAGTTCTATCTACAATGAGCAGTTCTTC; v_call: TRBV3-1; j_call: TRBJ2-1; d_call: TRBD2; clone_size: many
cdr3_aa: CASSLYRGDTQYF; cdr3_nt: TGTGCCAGCAGCTTGTACCGGGGAGATACGCAGTATTTT; v_call: TRBV5-6; j_call: TRBJ2-3; d_call: .; clone_size: .
cdr3_aa: CASSPGTGGVGYGYTF; cdr3_nt: TGTGCCAGCAGCCCCGGGACAGGTGGTGTAGGTTATGGCTACACCTTC; v_call: TRBV14; j_call: TRBJ1-2; d_call: TRBD1; clone_size: few
cdr3_aa: CASSFSPGGNTGELFF; cdr3_nt: TGTGCCAGCAGCTTTTCACCAGGAGGGAACACCGGGGAGCTGTTTTTT; v_call: TRBV7-8; j_call: TRBJ2-2; d_call: .; clone_size: .
cdr3_aa: CASRDRTDTQYF; cdr3_nt: TGTGCCAGTAGGGATCGCACAGATACGCAGTATTTT; v_call: TRBV19; j_call: TRBJ2-3; d_call: .; clone_size: .
cdr3_aa: CASSLGTPAYEQYF; cdr3_nt: TGCGCCAGCAGCTTGGGCACGCCCGCCTACGAGCAGTACTTC; v_call: TRBV5-1; j_call: TRBJ2-7; d_call: .; clone_size: .
cdr3_aa: CASSFPRGSYNEQFF; cdr3_nt: TGTGCCAGCAGCTTTCCTCGGGGCTCCTACAATGAGCAGTTCTTC; v_call: TRBV7-8; j_call: TRBJ2-1; d_call: .; clone_size: .
cdr3_aa: CATREGTSYNEQFF; cdr3_nt: TGTGCCACCAGGGAGGGTACTTCCTACAATGAGCAGTTCTTC; v_call: TRBV15; j_call: TRBJ2-1; d_call: .; clone_size: once
cdr3_aa: CSAWTGGDEQFF; cdr3_nt: TGCAGTGCTTGGACAGGGGGAGATGAGCAGTTCTTC; v_call: TRBV20-1; j_call: TRBJ2-1; d_call: TRBD1; clone_size: .
cdr3_aa: CASSRLAGGGEQFF; cdr3_nt: TGTGCCAGCAGTAGACTAGCCGGGGGAGGTGAGCAGTTCTTC; v_call: TRBV6-1; j_call: TRBJ2-1; d_call: TRBD2; clone_size: many
cdr3_aa: CASSPTPGGGYTF; cdr3_nt: TGTGCCAGCAGCCCCACTCCAGGGGGTGGCTACACCTTC; v_call: TRBV3-1; j_call: TRBJ1-2; d_call: TRBD1; clone_size: many
cdr3_aa: CASSLGRGVNNEQFF; cdr3_nt: TGTGCCAGCAGTTTGGGTCGGGGGGTGAACAATGAGCAGTTCTTC; v_call: TRBV12-3/TRBV12-4; j_call: TRBJ2-1; d_call: TRBD2; clone_size: .
cdr3_aa: CASSENPRGAGMITEAFF; cdr3_nt: TGTGCCAGCAGTGAAAACCCCAGGGGGGCAGGGATGATCACTGAAGCTTTCTTT; v_call: TRBV25-1; j_call: TRBJ1-1; d_call: TRBD1; clone_size: few
cdr3_aa: CASSEGAGNTGELFF; cdr3_nt: TGTGCCAGCAGTGAGGGAGCGGGGAACACCGGGGAGCTGTTTTTT; v_call: TRBV6-4; j_call: TRBJ2-2; d_call: .; clone_size: few
cdr3_aa: CASSWASSYEQYF; cdr3_nt: TGCGCCAGCAGCTGGGCCAGCTCCTACGAGCAGTACTTC; v_call: TRBV5-1; j_call: TRBJ2-7; d_call: .; clone_size: .
cdr3_aa: CTFSSPGGSGSTTGELFF; cdr3_nt: TGTACCTTCAGCTCCCCGGGTGGTAGCGGGAGTACTACCGGGGAGCTGTTTTTT; v_call: TRBV12-3/TRBV12-4; j_call: TRBJ2-2; d_call: TRBD2; clone_size: .
cdr3_aa: CASGNPGQGTDTQYF; cdr3_nt: TGTGCTAGTGGTAATCCGGGACAGGGAACAGATACGCAGTATTTT; v_call: TRBV12-5; j_call: TRBJ2-3; d_call: TRBD1; clone_size: few